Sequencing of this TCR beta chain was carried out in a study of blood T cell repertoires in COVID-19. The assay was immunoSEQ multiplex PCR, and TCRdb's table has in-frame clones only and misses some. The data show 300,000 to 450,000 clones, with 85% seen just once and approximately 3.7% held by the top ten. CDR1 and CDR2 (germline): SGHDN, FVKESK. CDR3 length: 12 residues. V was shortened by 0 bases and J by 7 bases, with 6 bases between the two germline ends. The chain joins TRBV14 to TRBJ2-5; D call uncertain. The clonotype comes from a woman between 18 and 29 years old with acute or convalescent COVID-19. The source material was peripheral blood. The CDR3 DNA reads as TGTGCCAGCAGCCAAGATGTTAGGACCCAGTACTTC. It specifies CASSQDVRTQYF.